The 20 T cell receptor beta chains reported below all come from one sample, sequenced in a study of T cell responses to AZD1222 COVID-19 vaccine. Measured with immunoSEQ multiplex PCR; TCRdb has only the in-frame clones, and not every one. The sample comprises some 200,000 clones, about 94% of which are singletons, and about 1.5% rests with the top ten. This material consisted of peripheral blood, taken 28 days after the second dose of the MenACWY control vaccine. These receptors were taken from an adult who received the MenACWY meningococcal vaccine as a control.

The gene calls are TRBV9 and TRBJ1-6, with 8 bases that match TRBD1. The CDR3 covers 14 residues. Germline lookup yields CDR1 SGDLS and CDR2 YYNGEE. Trimming cost V 0 bases and J 8 bases; bases outside gene matches: 1. The CDR3: CASSVAGGDSPLHF. The CDR3 bases are TGTGCCAGCAGCGTAGCAGGGGGCGATTCACCCCTCCACTTT.

V usage is TRBV5-1 and J usage is TRBJ1-3; D is ambiguous. The V and J ends lost 4 bases and 0 bases respectively, with 14 bases between them. The CDR3 consists of 16 residues. Germline assignment: CDR1 SGHRS and CDR2 YFSETQ. CDR3 loop: CASSMLGLSSGNTIYF. CDR3 bases: TGCGCCAGCAGCATGCTAGGACTGAGCTCTGGAAACACCATATATTTT.

This chain joins TRBV29-1 and TRBJ2-7; TRBD2 matches 11 bases. The CDR3 has 14 residues. The germline V gene encodes CDR1 SQVTM and CDR2 ANQGSEA. V lost 4 bases to trimming and J lost 4 bases; unmatched junction nucleotides: 6. Written as DNA, the CDR3 is TGCAGCGTTGTTGTGGCTAGCGGGGGGTACGAGCAGTACTTC. It yields the protein CSVVVASGGYEQYF.

The chain carries TRBV7-6 and TRBJ2-2; D may be TRBD2 (5 bases). Germline loops: CDR1 SGHVS, CDR2 FNYEAQ. The CDR3 is 14 amino acids. Trimming shortened V by 0 bases and J by 4 bases, and 6 bases separated the two germline ends. The CDR3 DNA follows: TGTGCCAGCAGCTTAGCTACTAGCACCGGGGAGCTGTTTTTT. The encoded protein is CASSLATSTGELFF. The entire variable domain, with the rest obtained from reference TRBV7-6 and TRBJ2-2, is as follows: GAGVSQSPRYKVTKRGQDVALRCDPISGHVSLYWYRQALGQGPEFLTYFNYEAQQDKSGLPNDRFSAERPEGSISTLTIQRTEQRDSAMYRCASSLATSTGELFFGEGSRLTVL.

The V gene is TRBV9, the J gene TRBJ2-6; the D gene could be TRBD1 or TRBD2 (5 bases each). Germline lookup yields CDR1 SGDLS and CDR2 YYNGEE. The CDR3 is made up of 18 amino acids. The ends were cut back, 0 bases at V and 0 bases at J, with 13 bases in the middle. The CDR3 spells CASSVAKVGTSGANVLTF. In DNA form, the CDR3 reads TGTGCCAGCAGCGTAGCCAAAGTGGGGACCTCTGGGGCCAACGTCCTGACTTTC.

The J gene is TRBJ2-7, the V gene TRBV28; D gene unclear. This CDR3 comprises 15 residues. V gave up 2 bases and J gave up 6 bases, with 17 bases separating them. Germline values: CDR1 MDHEN, CDR2 SYDVKM. CDR3 in amino acids: CASSLRSTPLREQYF. CDR3 DNA sequence: TGTGCCAGCAGTTTAAGGTCTACCCCCTTACGCGAGCAGTACTTC.

The chain combines TRBV30 with TRBJ1-1; D unclear. Trimming removed 3 bases from V and 2 bases from J, with 10 bases in between. This CDR3 region has 13 residues. Per the germline V gene, CDR1 is GTSNPN and CDR2 is SVGIG (reference sequence). CDR3 amino acids: CAWRVAVNTEAFF. As DNA, the CDR3 is TGTGCCTGGAGGGTGGCAGTAAACACTGAAGCTTTCTTT.

CDR3 bases: TGTGCCACCAGCAGGGGACAGGGGGCAGATGGCTACACCTTC. Residues: CATSRGQGADGYTF. This chain joins TRBV15 and TRBJ1-2, with 12 bases that match TRBD1. V lost 3 bases, J lost 6 bases, and 2 bases stayed unmatched. The CDR3 is 14 amino acids. Germline V gene sequence: CDR1 LNHNV, CDR2 YYDKDF (reference sequence).

The CDR3 nucleotides read TGCGCCAGCAGCTTGGCCGTGGGGGAGGACTATGGCTACACCTTC. This translates into CASSLAVGEDYGYTF. The rearrangement joins TRBV5-1 to TRBJ1-2, with D maybe TRBD1 (5 bases). Trimming took off 0 bases at V and 3 bases at J, with 12 bases between the two ends. The CDR3 runs to 15 residues. Per germline, CDR1 SGHRS and CDR2 YFSETQ.

The chain links TRBV21-1 to TRBJ2-4; whether TRBD2, the table's D call, matches the DNA was not checked. TRBV21-1 is designated a pseudogene. The CDR3 has 14 amino acids. The CDR3 region has the DNA TGTGCCAGCAGCAAAGCCGAGGCCAAAAACATTCAGTACTTC. It codes for CASSKAEAKNIQYF.

This clone appeared a single time. This CDR3 is CASSFRRGGELFF. In nucleotides, the CDR3 is TGTGCCAGCAGTTTTCGGAGGGGCGGGGAGCTGTTTTTT. This rearrangement joins TRBV27 to TRBJ2-2; TRBD2 might be the D (6 bases). Germline-derived CDR1 and CDR2 are MNHEY and SMNVEV (reference sequence). The V end was cut by 3 bases, the J end by 7 bases, with 9 bases between. The CDR3 extends over 13 amino acids.

J is TRBJ2-7 and V is TRBV28; D possibly matches TRBD1 or TRBD2 (6 bases each). Germline-derived CDR1 and CDR2 are MDHEN and SYDVKM. The CDR3 has 15 amino acids. The ends were cut back, 6 bases at V and 3 bases at J, with 18 bases in the middle. CDR3 in DNA: TGTGCCAGCAGGGCTAATAGCGGAGGGGGCTACGAGCAGTACTTC. Translation gives CASRANSGGGYEQYF.

The chain is built from TRBV5-4 and TRBJ2-7; 13 nucleotides align to TRBD2. This CDR3 has 18 residues. CDR1 is SGHNT, CDR2 YYREEE, per germline (reference sequence). Trimming took 1 base from V and 3 from J; bases not matched to a gene: 10. The CDR3 coding sequence is TGTGCCAGCAGCTTGAATTCCCGGGGACTAGCGGGAATCTACGAGCAGTACTTC. Its protein is CASSLNSRGLAGIYEQYF.

This chain uses TRBV6-5 with TRBJ2-7, with 7 bases fitting TRBD1. Germline trimming cut 5 bases from V and 2 bases from J; bases unmatched to any gene: 3. Germline CDR1 reads MNHEY; CDR2 reads SVGAGI. The CDR3 is 13 residues long. The DNA of the CDR3 is TGTGCCAGCAGTCCAACAGGGGCCTACGAGCAGTACTTC. Translation gives CASSPTGAYEQYF.

The V gene is TRBV3-1 (or the pseudogene TRBV3-2), the J gene TRBJ2-3, with 8 bases that match TRBD1. The J segment lost 2 bases and the V segment lost 6 bases, leaving 10 bases of the junction unmatched. CDR1 and CDR2 from the germline V gene are LGHDT and YNNKEL (reference sequence). This CDR3 has 16 amino acids. The CDR3 region is CASSPLTGGYTDTQYF. The DNA of the CDR3 is TGTGCCAGCAGTCCCCTAACAGGGGGATACACAGATACGCAGTATTTT.

V and J are TRBV29-1 and TRBJ2-7; maybe TRBD2 (6 bases). The CDR3 runs to 12 residues. Trimming left V 7 bases short and J 3 bases short, with 13 bases between. In germline, CDR1 is SQVTM, CDR2 ANQGSEA. In nucleotides, the CDR3 is TGCAGCGCATCCGGGACTTTCTACGAGCAGTACTTC. This codes for CSASGTFYEQYF.

The DNA for the CDR3 is TGTGCCAGTAGTGTGGGGGGTGAAGCTTTCTTT. Protein product: CASSVGGEAFF. The chain joins TRBV19 to TRBJ1-1; possibly TRBD1 for D (5 bases). Trimming stripped 5 bases from V and 7 bases from J, with 8 bases between. The CDR3 length is 11 residues. Germline values: CDR1 LNHDA, CDR2 SQIVND (reference sequence).

This chain connects TRBV11-2 to TRBJ1-2; D gene ambiguous. CDR3 size: 13 residues. Deletions cut 6 bases from V and 8 bases from J, with 16 bases between. The V gene's germline CDR1 is SGHAT and CDR2 FQNNGV. The CDR3, as DNA: TGTGCCAGCAGTCCCGGCGGGTCCCGGGGCTACACCTTC. This gives the protein CASSPGGSRGYTF.

Only one count was recorded for this clone. CDR3 bases: TGTGCCAGCAGCACTCGACAGGGGGCAGATACGCAGTATTTT. Translated: CASSTRQGADTQYF. This chain links TRBV7-2 with TRBJ2-3, with 9 bases lining up with TRBD1. Germline trimming cut 5 bases from V and 4 bases from J; bases unmatched to any gene: 4. The CDR3 runs to 14 residues. Germline V gives CDR1 SGHTA, CDR2 FQGNSA.

J is TRBJ1-1 and V is TRBV27, with D perhaps TRBD1 (6 bases). CDR1 and CDR2 from the germline V gene are MNHEY and SMNVEV (reference sequence). Deletions cut 5 bases from V and 2 bases from J, with 12 bases between. The CDR3 extends over 14 amino acids. The CDR3 loop reads CASSTNRVNTEAFF. The CDR3 DNA reads TGTGCCAGCAGTACTAACAGGGTTAACACTGAAGCTTTCTTT.